These 14 T cell receptor beta chains were sequenced from one sample in a study of T cell clonality in common variable immunodeficiency. Assay used: immunoSEQ multiplex PCR; TCRdb lists only in-frame clones, some missing. This repertoire holds approximately 81,000 clones, and none appear only once. The material sequenced was peripheral blood mononuclear cells. The receptors derive from a person between 18 and 70 years old in good health.

There are many counts of this clone. The read gets to within 3 residues of the CDR3 end, and the germline J gene fills in the rest. This chain links TRBV20-1 with TRBJ1-5; maybe TRBD1 (6 bases). The germline V and J ends were trimmed by 2 bases and 4 bases, with 12 bases remaining between them. Germline assignment: CDR1 DFQATT and CDR2 SNEGSKA (reference sequence). This CDR3 region has 14 residues. The sequenced part of the CDR3 DNA is TGCAGTGCTAGACGGGACATTCTTAATCAGCCC. Its protein product is CSARRDILNQP. The full CDR3 protein is CSARRDILNQPQHF.

At least ten counts were recorded for this clone. Read data end 3 residues before the CDR3 end; the end is taken from the germline J gene. The rearrangement joins TRBV6-2 or TRBV6-3 to TRBJ2-2; TRBD1 agrees at 7 bases. The CDR3 has 14 amino acids. The germline CDR1 and CDR2 sequences are MNHEY and SVGEGT. The V gene end was trimmed by 3 bases and the J gene end by 4 bases; junction bases not matched to a gene: 2. CDR3 residues: CASSYSGGTGELFF. The sequenced part of the CDR3 DNA is TGTGCCAGCAGTTATTCAGGGGGCACCGGGGAG.

This clone was recorded many times. The read falls 3 residues short of the CDR3 end, and the missing part is taken from the germline J gene. J is TRBJ1-4 and V is TRBV28; the D gene is possibly TRBD1 (6 bases). The germline gives CDR1 MDHEN, CDR2 SYDVKM. Trimming removed 5 bases from V and 6 bases from J, with 16 bases in between. The CDR3 is 15 residues long. The sequenced part of the CDR3 DNA is TGTGCCAGCAGTGAAACAGGGCTCGGTGATGAAAAA. Encoded protein: CASSETGLGDEK. The entire CDR3 protein is CASSETGLGDEKLFF.

This clone was found many times. Partial CDR3 DNA: TGCAGTGCTAGAGATGCTACCGGTAATGGT. Residues: CSARDATGNG. The full CDR3 protein reads CSARDATGNGQYF. The V gene is TRBV20-1, the J gene TRBJ2-4; no firm D call. The CDR3 end falls 3 residues outside the read, so it is completed with the germline J gene. The V gene's germline CDR1 is DFQATT and CDR2 SNEGSKA (reference sequence). This CDR3 comprises 13 residues.

In its sample, this clone was seen many times. Read coverage stops 3 residues before the CDR3 terminus; the germline J gene supplies the remainder. This chain links TRBV7-9 with TRBJ2-7, with 7 nucleotides matching TRBD2. Trimming at V came to 2 bases and at J to 6 bases, leaving 7 bases not matched to a gene. Germline CDR1 SEHNR, CDR2 FQNEAQ (reference sequence). There are 14 residues in the CDR3. The chain's CDR3 is CASSLHGQRGEQYF. The CDR3 bases that were read are TGTGCCAGCAGCTTACACGGCCAGCGGGGCGAG.

This clone came up many times. From the germline J gene comes the end of the CDR3, since the read stops 3 residues before it. The V call is TRBV7-9, the J call TRBJ2-3; D not resolved. The CDR3 is 13 residues long. V lost 10 bases to trimming and J lost 2 bases, with 13 bases between them. Germline loops: CDR1 SEHNR, CDR2 FQNEAQ (reference sequence). CDR3 DNA, as far as it was read: TGTGCCACCCCGCCCGACATCACAGATACG. Its translation: CATPPDITDT. The whole CDR3 protein reads CATPPDITDTQYF.

This clone was counted many times. The read is 3 residues too short to cover the CDR3 end, so that end is filled in from the germline J gene. This chain connects TRBV19 to TRBJ2-7; D is uncertain. The CDR3 is 14 residues long. Looked up from germline, CDR1 is LNHDA and CDR2 is SQIVND (reference sequence). Trimming removed 6 bases at V and 5 bases at J, with 17 bases between. CDR3: CASRPRDRSHEQYF. The sequenced part of the CDR3 DNA is TGTGCCAGTAGACCGCGCGATCGTTCCCACGAG.

The sample holds many counts of this clone. The CDR3 end falls 3 residues outside the read, so it is completed with the germline J gene. This sequence joins TRBV20-1 and TRBJ2-5, with 7 nucleotides matching TRBD2. CDR1 is DFQATT and CDR2 is SNEGSKA in the germline V gene (reference sequence). The J segment lost 4 bases and the V segment lost 0 bases, leaving 8 bases of the junction unmatched. CDR3 length equals 15 residues. The sequenced part of the CDR3 DNA is TGCAGTGCTAGAGATCGTTTGCGGGAGAGAGAGACC. Protein: CSARDRLRERET. The full-length CDR3 reads as CSARDRLRERETQYF.

This clone was recorded at least ten times. The observed sequence ends 3 residues before the CDR3 terminus, with the missing tail filled in from the germline J gene. J is TRBJ1-1 and V is TRBV28; tentative D call: TRBD1 (6 bases). V dropped 3 bases and J dropped 1 base, with 12 bases sitting between them. Germline CDR1 MDHEN, CDR2 SYDVKM. The CDR3 has 15 residues. The sequenced part of the CDR3 DNA is TGTGCCAGCAGTTTGCACGGGGGGGCGAACACTGAA. Protein: CASSLHGGANTE. In full, the CDR3 is CASSLHGGANTEAFF.

This clone was detected many times. Read coverage stops 3 residues before the CDR3 terminus; the germline J gene supplies the remainder. The chain couples TRBV29-1 to TRBJ1-1; D unresolved. The CDR3 covers 12 residues. Germline-derived CDR1 and CDR2 are SQVTM and ANQGSEA. V lost 5 bases and J 1 base, leaving 8 bases between the germline ends. The CDR3 sequence is CSVYLGNTEAFF. CDR3 bases read: TGCAGCGTTTATCTCGGGAACACTGAA.

This clone was found many times. The sequence runs out 3 residues before the end of the CDR3; the remainder is reconstructed from the germline J gene. V usage is TRBV5-1 and J usage is TRBJ2-7; D might be TRBD1 (5 bases). The CDR3 is 13 amino acids. Trimming took off 4 bases at V and 4 bases at J, with 12 bases between the two ends. Germline lookup yields CDR1 SGHRS and CDR2 YFSETQ. The part of the CDR3 DNA that was read is TGCGCCAGCAGCCCGGACAAGATTTACGAG. Translation: CASSPDKIYE. The entire CDR3 reads CASSPDKIYEQYF.

In its sample, this clone was seen many times. The CDR3 is cut off 3 residues early in the read; its end comes from the germline J gene. The chain joins TRBV20-1 to TRBJ2-5; D gene ambiguous. CDR1 and CDR2 (germline): DFQATT, SNEGSKA (reference sequence). The CDR3 loop spans 14 amino acids. V shed 5 bases and J shed 2 bases, with 15 bases lying between them. The CDR3 reads CSAPGYASQETQYF. The covered CDR3 bases are TGCAGTGCTCCGGGTTACGCCTCACAAGAGACC.

This clone was observed at least ten times. The read ends 3 residues before the CDR3 terminus; that terminus is restored from the germline J gene. The chain recombines TRBV20-1 with TRBJ2-2, with 7 bases matching TRBD2. Germline lookup yields CDR1 DFQATT and CDR2 SNEGSKA (reference sequence). Trimming cost V 2 bases and J 0 bases; bases outside gene matches: 3. The CDR3 has 15 amino acids. CDR3 bases read: TGCAGTGCTAGATCGGCGGGGGCGAACACCGGGGAG. It codes for CSARSAGANTGE. The full CDR3 is CSARSAGANTGELFF.

This clone occurred many times. The CDR3 end falls 3 residues outside the read, so it is completed with the germline J gene. J is TRBJ2-3 and V is TRBV5-1; the D gene is possibly TRBD2 (6 bases). V lost 0 bases to trimming and J lost 2 bases, with 10 bases between them. This CDR3 contains 15 residues. Germline CDR1 and CDR2: SGHRS and YFSETQ. The CDR3 sequence: CASSLGRLDTDTQYF. CDR3 DNA, as far as it was read: TGCGCCAGCAGCTTGGGAAGACTAGACACAGATACG.